The following is a T cell receptor (beta chain) sequence with its context. In the original workflow: Counts of nucleated cells, estimated from reference gene primer amplification, were obtained. The repertoire was sequenced with immunoSEQ multiplex PCR; TCRdb's copy has only in-frame clones and lacks some. That table supplies the V and J calls and clone size; D and trimming were determined from the DNA. The data contain 40,000 to 50,000 clones, 89% of them singletons. The data belong to a study of blood T cell repertoires in COVID-19. The overall study: COVID-19 samples collected from the United States, Italy and Spain covered acute and convalescent phases. The cDNA or gDNA used as material had been derived from T cells, B-cell-depleted T cells, or PBMCs.

The TCR comes from a man aged 45-65 years with active COVID-19. What was sequenced was peripheral blood.

The CDR3 DNA reads as TGTGCCAGCAGCGTAGGGGGGGACTTTGCAACCCAGTACTTC. This encodes CASSVGGDFATQYF. This sequence joins TRBV9 and TRBJ2-5, with a tentative D call TRBD2 (6 bases). The CDR3 has 14 amino acids. Per the germline V gene, CDR1 is SGDLS and CDR2 is YYNGEE. Trimming stripped 0 bases from V and 8 bases from J, with 14 bases between.